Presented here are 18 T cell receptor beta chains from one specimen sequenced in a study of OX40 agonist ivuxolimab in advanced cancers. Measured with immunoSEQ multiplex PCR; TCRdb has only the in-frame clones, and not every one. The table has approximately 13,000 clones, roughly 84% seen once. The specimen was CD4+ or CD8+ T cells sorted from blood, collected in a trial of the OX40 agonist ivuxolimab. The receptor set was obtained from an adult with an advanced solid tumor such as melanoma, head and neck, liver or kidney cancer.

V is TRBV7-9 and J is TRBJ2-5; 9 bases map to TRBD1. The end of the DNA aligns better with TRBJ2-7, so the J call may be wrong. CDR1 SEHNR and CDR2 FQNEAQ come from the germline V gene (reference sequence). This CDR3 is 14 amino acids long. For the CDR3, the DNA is TGTGCCAGCAGCTTAGCCGGACAGGGGTACGAGCAGTACTTC. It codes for CASSLAGQGYEQYF.

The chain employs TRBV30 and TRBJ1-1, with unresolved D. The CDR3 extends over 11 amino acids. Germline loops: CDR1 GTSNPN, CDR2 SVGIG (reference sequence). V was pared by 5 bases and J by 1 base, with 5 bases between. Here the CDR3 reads CAWGWNTEAFF. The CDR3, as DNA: TGTGCCTGGGGGTGGAACACTGAAGCTTTCTTT.

The CDR3 loop is CASSFGTGGLEQYF. The CDR3 DNA is TGTGCCAGCAGCTTTGGGACAGGTGGTTTGGAGCAGTACTTC. The rearrangement joins TRBV13 to TRBJ2-7, with 8 positions matching TRBD1. With V trimmed by 3 bases and J by 7 bases, 8 bases remained unmatched. CDR1 is PRHDT and CDR2 is FYEKMQ in the germline V gene (reference sequence). The CDR3 spans 14 residues.

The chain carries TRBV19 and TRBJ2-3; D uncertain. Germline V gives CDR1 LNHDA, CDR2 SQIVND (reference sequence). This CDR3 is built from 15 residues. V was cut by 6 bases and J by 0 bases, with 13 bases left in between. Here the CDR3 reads CASSLSSRSTDTQYF. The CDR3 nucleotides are TGTGCCAGTAGCCTATCCTCACGTAGCACAGATACGCAGTATTTT.

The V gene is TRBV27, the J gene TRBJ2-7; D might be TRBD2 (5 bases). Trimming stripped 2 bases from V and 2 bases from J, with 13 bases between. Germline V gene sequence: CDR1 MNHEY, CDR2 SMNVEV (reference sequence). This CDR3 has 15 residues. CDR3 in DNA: TGTGCCAGCAGTTTAGCGGGCGGAGGACCCTACGAGCAGTACTTC. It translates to CASSLAGGGPYEQYF.

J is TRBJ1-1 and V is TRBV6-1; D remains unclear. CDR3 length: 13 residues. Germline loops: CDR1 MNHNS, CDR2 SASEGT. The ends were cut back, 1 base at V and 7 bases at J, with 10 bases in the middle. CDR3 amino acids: CASSEVGSFEAFF. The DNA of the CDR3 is TGTGCCAGCAGTGAAGTTGGATCATTTGAAGCTTTCTTT.

The chain's CDR3 is CASSLQGAYGEAFF. In DNA, the CDR3 is TGTGCCAGTAGTCTACAGGGGGCGTATGGTGAAGCTTTCTTT. The V and J genes are TRBV19 and TRBJ1-1; 9 bases match TRBD1. CDR3 length: 14 amino acids. Germline CDR1 is LNHDA and CDR2 is SQIVND (reference sequence). The J segment lost 7 bases and the V segment lost 5 bases, leaving 8 bases of the junction unmatched.

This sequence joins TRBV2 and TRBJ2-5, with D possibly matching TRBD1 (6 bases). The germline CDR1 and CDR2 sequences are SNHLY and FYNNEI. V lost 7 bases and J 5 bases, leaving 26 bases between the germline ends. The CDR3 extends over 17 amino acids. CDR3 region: CASTSGQIQGWRETQYF. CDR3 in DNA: TGTGCCAGCACATCGGGGCAAATACAGGGCTGGAGGGAGACCCAGTACTTC.

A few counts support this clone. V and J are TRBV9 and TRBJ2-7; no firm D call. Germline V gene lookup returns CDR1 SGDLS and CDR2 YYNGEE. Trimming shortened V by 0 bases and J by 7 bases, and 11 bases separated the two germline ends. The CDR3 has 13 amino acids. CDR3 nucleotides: TGTGCCAGCAGCGTAGCTTTCGGAGAGGAGCAGTACTTC. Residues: CASSVAFGEEQYF.

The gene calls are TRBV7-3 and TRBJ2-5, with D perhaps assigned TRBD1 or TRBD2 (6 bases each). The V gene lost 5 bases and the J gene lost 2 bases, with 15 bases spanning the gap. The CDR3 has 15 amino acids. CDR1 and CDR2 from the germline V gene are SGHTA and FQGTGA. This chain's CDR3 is CASSTGRRGQETQYF. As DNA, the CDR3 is TGTGCCAGCAGCACGGGGAGGAGGGGGCAAGAGACCCAGTACTTC. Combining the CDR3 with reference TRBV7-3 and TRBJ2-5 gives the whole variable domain GAGVSQTPSNKVTEKGKYVELRCDPISGHTALYWYRQSLGQGPEFLIYFQGTGAADDSGLPNDRFFAVRPEGSVSTLKIQRTERGDSAVYLCASSTGRRGQETQYFGPGTRLLVL.

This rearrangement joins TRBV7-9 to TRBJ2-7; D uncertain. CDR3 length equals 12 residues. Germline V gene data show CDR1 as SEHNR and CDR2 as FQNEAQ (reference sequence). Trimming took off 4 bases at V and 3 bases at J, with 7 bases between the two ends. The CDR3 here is CASSSTYYEQYF. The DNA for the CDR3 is TGTGCCAGCAGCTCGACTTACTACGAGCAGTACTTC.

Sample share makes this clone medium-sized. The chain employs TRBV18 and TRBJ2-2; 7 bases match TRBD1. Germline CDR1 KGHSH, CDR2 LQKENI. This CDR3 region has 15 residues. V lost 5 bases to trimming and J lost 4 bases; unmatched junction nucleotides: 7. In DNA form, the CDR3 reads TGTGCCAGCTCATCCCCTGGACAGGCCACCGGGGAGCTGTTTTTT. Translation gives CASSSPGQATGELFF.

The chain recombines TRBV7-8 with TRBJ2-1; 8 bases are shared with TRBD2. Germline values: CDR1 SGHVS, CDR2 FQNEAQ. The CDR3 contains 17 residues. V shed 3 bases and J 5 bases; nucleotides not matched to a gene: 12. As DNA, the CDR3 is TGTGCCAGCAGCTTCGAGATGAGCGGGAGCGGAAACAATGAGCAGTTCTTC. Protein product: CASSFEMSGSGNNEQFF. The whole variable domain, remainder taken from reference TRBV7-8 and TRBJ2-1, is GAGVSQSPRYKVAKRGQDVALRCDPISGHVSLFWYQQALGQGPEFLTYFQNEAQLDKSGLPSDRFFAERPEGSVSTLKIQRTQQEDSAVYLCASSFEMSGSGNNEQFFGPGTRLTVL.

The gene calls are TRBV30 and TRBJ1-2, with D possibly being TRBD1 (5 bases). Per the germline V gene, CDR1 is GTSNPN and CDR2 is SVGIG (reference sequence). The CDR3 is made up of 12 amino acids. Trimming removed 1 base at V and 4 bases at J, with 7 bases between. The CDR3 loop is CAWSGGPYGYTF. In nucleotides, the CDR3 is TGTGCCTGGAGTGGGGGCCCCTATGGCTACACCTTC.

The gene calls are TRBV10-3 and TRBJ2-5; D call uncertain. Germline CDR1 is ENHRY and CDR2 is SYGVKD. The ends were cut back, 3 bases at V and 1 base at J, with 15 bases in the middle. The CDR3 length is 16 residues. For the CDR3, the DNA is TGTGCCATCAGTGACATTGACGGTCCGAGCCAAGAGACCCAGTACTTC. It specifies CAISDIDGPSQETQYF.

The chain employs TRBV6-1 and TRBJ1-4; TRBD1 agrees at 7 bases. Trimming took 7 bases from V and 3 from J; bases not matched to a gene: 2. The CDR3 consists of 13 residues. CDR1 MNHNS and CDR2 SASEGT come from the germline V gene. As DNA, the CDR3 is TGTGCCAGCACCGGACAGGCTAATGAAAAACTGTTTTTT. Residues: CASTGQANEKLFF.

CDR3 nucleotides: TGTGCCAGCAGTCGCAGACAGGGGACTTACAATGAGCAGTTCTTC. It is translated as CASSRRQGTYNEQFF. This sequence joins TRBV7-9 and TRBJ2-1; TRBD1 aligns across 8 bases. With V trimmed by 6 bases and J by 4 bases, 8 bases remained unmatched. The CDR3 runs 15 residues. Germline V gene data show CDR1 as SEHNR and CDR2 as FQNEAQ (reference sequence).

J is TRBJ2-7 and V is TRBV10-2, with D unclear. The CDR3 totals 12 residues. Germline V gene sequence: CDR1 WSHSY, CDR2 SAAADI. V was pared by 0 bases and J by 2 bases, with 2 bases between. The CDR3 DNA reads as TGCGCCAGCAGTGAGTCGACCTACGAGCAGTACTTC. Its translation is CASSESTYEQYF.